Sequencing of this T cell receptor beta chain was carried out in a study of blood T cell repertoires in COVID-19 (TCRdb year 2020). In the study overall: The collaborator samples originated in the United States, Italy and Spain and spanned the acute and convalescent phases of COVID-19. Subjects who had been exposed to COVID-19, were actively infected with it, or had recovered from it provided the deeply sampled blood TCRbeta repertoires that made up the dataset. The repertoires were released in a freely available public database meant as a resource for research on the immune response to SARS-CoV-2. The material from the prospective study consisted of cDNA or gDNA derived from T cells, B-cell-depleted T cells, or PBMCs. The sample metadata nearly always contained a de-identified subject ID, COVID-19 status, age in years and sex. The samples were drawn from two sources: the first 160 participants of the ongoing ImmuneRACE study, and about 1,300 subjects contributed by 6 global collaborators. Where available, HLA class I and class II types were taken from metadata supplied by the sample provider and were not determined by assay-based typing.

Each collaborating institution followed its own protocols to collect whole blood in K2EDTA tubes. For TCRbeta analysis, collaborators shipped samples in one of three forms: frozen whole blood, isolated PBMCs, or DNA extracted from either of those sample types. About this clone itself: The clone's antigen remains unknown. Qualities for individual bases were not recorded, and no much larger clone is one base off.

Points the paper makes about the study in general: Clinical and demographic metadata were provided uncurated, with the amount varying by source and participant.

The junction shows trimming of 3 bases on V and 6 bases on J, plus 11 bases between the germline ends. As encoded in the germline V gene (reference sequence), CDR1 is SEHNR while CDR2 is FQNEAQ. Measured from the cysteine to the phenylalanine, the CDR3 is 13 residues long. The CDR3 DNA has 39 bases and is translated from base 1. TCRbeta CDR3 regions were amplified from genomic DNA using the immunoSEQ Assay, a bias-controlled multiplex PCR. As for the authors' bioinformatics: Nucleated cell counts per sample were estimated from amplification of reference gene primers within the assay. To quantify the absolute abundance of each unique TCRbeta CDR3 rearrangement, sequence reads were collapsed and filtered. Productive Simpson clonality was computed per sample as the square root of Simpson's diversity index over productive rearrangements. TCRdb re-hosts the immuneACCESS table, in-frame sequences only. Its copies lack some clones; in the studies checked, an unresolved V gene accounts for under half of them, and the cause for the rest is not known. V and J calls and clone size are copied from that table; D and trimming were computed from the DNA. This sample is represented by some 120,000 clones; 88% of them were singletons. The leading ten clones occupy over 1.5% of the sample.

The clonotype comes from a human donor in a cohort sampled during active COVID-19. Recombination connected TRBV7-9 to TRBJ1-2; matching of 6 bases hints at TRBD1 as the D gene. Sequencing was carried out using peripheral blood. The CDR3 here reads CASSFRGGDGYTF. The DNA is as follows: TGTGCCAGCAGCTTCCGAGGGGGGGATGGCTACACCTTC.